This T cell receptor beta chain is from a study of CD8 T cells in ankylosing spondylitis (dated by TCRdb to about 2017). About the full investigation: T cell receptor beta repertoires were profiled in healthy donors and ankylosing spondylitis patients so that disease-linked TCR variants could be found. The full study cohort comprised 25 or so ankylosing spondylitis patients and approximately 100 healthy donors. Peripheral blood samples were taken, and synovial fluid was additionally collected from ankylosing spondylitis patients. Here is what the overall study found, with its caveats: A CD8+ phenotype was shown by the disease-linked clones, which were found at relatively low frequencies in peripheral blood. Some of the motif variants had been reported before in the synovial fluid and blood of reactive arthritis patients, a finding that suggests common disease-initiation mechanisms. Blood from ankylosing spondylitis patients appeared to be characterized by a TCR beta motif composed of about eight highly homologous amino acid variants. The disease-linked clones were reported to be significantly enriched in matched synovial fluid samples from ankylosing spondylitis patients.

TCRdb lists the instrument as Illumina HiSeq 2500. Quantitative 5'-RACE with molecular barcodes was the method used to prepare the TCR beta libraries. Per the authors' processing: A new computational method, built on a probabilistic model of VDJ rearrangement, was used to identify disease-linked TCR variants. TCRdb redid the processing of the public reads, applying fastp at Q25 and MiXCR, and retained in-frame beta chains. Rows are combined by CDR3 protein, so each entry shows the most common genes and DNA. The authors' filters were not applied to this entry. This sample has 200,000 to 250,000 distinct CDR3 sequences in its table, and roughly a tenth of those were observed once. The top ten hold 6.8% of the sample. This clonotype came up many times. Its antigen is unknown. No base-level quality is on record; no much larger clone is a single base apart. For CDR1 and CDR2, the germline V gene lists SGHRS and YFSETQ. V was cut back by 0 bases and J by 2 bases, leaving a gap of 10 bases between them. The CDR3 goes from the cysteine to the phenylalanine over 15 residues. Only CDR3 DNA remains: 45 bases, in frame from the first base.

The specimen sequenced was blood, either unsorted or a sorted T cell fraction (not recorded which). The chain employs TRBV5-1 and TRBJ2-3, with TRBD1 as a weak D call on 6 bases. The TCR comes from a male donor with ankylosing spondylitis or in good health (not recorded which). The CDR3 corresponds to CASSLAGGDTDTQYF. The DNA reads as follows: TGCGCCAGCAGCTTGGCTGGGGGCGACACAGATACGCAGTATTTT.